The TCR beta chain described here comes from a study of CD8 T cells in ankylosing spondylitis. Broader study findings: Characteristic of ankylosing spondylitis blood, it appeared, was a TCR beta motif comprising about eight highly homologous variants. Reportedly, disease-linked clones are significantly enriched in ankylosing spondylitis patients' matched synovial fluid.

The CDR3 length is 15 residues. The germline V gene encodes CDR1 ENHRY and CDR2 SYGVKD. V was pared by 9 bases and J by 0 bases, with 6 bases of the junction left unmatched. This clonotype has only a few counts. Its matching antigen is unknown. TCRdb used MiXCR to reprocess the 5' RACE reads, holding one entry per CDR3 protein. In the table there are around 890,000 distinct CDR3 sequences, about 12% of which are singletons. The gene calls are TRBV10-3 and TRBJ2-3; 10 nucleotides align to TRBD2. Sequenced input: blood, either unsorted or a sorted T cell fraction (not recorded which). The TCR comes from a male donor with ankylosing spondylitis. This CDR3 is CAIESGRESTDTQYF. The CDR3 coding sequence is TGTGCCATTGAAAGCGGGAGGGAAAGCACAGATACGCAGTATTTT.